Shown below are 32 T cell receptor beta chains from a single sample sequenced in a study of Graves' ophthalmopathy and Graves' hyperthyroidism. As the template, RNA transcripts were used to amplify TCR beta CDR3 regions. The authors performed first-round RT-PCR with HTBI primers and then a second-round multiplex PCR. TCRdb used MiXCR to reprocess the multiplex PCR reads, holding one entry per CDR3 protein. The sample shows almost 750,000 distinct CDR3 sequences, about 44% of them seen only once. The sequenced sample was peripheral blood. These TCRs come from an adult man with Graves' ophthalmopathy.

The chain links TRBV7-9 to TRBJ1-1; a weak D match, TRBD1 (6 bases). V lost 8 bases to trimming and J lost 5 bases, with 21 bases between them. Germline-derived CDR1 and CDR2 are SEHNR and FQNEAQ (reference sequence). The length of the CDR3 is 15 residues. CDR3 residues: CASAGSGGIRTEAFF. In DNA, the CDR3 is TGTGCCAGCGCTGGCTCGGGGGGCATAAGGACTGAAGCTTTCTTT.

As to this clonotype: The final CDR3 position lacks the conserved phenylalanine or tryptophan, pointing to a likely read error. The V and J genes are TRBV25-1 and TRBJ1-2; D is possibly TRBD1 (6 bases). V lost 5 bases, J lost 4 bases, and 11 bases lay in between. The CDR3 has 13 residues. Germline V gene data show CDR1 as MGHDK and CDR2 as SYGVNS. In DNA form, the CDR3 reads TGTGCCAGCAGTTTGGACAGCCTCTATGGCTACACCCTC. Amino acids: CASSLDSLYGYTL.

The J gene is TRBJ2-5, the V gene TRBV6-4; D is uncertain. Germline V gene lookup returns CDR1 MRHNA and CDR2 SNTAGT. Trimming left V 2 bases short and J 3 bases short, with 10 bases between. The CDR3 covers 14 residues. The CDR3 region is CASSDRVKEETQYF. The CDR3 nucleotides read TGTGCCAGCAGTGACAGGGTAAAGGAAGAGACCCAGTACTTC.

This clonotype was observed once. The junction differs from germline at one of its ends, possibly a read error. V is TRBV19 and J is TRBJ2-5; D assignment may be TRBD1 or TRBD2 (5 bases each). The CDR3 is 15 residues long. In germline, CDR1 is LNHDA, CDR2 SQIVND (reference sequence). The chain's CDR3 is CARSIVGTPQETQYF. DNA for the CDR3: TGTGCCAGAAGTATCGTTGGGACCCCCCAAGAGACCCAGTACTTC. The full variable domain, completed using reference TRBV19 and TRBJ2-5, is DGGITQSPKYLFRKEGQNVTLSCEQNLNHDAMYWYRQDPGQGLRLIYYSQIVNDFQKGDIAEGYSVSREKKESFPLTVTSAQKNPTAFYLCARSIVGTPQETQYFGPGTRLLVL.

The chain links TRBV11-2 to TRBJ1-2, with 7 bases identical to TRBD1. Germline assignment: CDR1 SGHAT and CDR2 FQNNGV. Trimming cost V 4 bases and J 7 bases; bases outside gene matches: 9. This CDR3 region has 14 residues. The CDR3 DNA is TGTGCCAGCAGCTCGGGACAGCCTGGAGGTGGCTACACCTTC. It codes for CASSSGQPGGGYTF.

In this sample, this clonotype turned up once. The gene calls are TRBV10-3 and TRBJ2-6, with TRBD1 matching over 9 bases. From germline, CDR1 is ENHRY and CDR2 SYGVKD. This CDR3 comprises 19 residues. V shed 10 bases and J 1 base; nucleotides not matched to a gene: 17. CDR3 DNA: TGTGCCAGCACCCGCTTGGGAGACAGGGGGGGGTCTGGGGCCAACGTCCTGACTTTC. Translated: CASTRLGDRGGSGANVLTF.

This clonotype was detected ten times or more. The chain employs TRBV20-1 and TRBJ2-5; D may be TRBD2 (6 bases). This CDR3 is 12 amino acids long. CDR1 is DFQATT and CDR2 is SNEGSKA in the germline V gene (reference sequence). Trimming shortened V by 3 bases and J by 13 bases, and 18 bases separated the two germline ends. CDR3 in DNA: TGCAGTGCTAGGGGGGACTCCAGCCCGATGTACTTC. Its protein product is CSARGDSSPMYF.

Written as DNA, the CDR3 is TGTGCCTGGGCCAAAGGAGGGAATACCTACGAGCAGTACTTC. Its translation: CAWAKGGNTYEQYF. The V call is TRBV30, the J call TRBJ2-7; tentatively, D is TRBD2 (6 bases). Germline-derived CDR1 and CDR2 are GTSNPN and SVGIG (reference sequence). This CDR3 spans 14 amino acids. Trimming pared 5 bases from V and 2 bases from J, leaving 16 bases between. The full variable domain, in which reference TRBV30 and TRBJ2-7 provide the parts outside the CDR3, is SQTIHQWPATLVQPVGSPLSLECTVEGTSNPNLYWYRQAAGRGLQLLFYSVGIGQISSEVPQNLSASRPQDRQFILSSKKLLLSDSGFYLCAWAKGGNTYEQYFGPGTRLTVT.

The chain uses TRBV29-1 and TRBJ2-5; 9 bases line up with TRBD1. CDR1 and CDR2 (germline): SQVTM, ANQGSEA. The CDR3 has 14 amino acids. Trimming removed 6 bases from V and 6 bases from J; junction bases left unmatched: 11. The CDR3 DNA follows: TGCAGCGTGGAGGAGGACAGGGGAAGCAAGACCCAGTACTTC. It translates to CSVEEDRGSKTQYF.

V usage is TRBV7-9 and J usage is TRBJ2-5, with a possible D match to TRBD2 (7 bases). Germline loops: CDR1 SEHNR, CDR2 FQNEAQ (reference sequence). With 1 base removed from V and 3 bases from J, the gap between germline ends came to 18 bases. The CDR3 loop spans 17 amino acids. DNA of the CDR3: TGTGCCAGCAGCTTAGGCCGAAGTTGGGGGGGCGAAGAGACCCAGTACTTC. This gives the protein CASSLGRSWGGEETQYF. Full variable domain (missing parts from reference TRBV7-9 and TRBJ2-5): DTGVSQNPRHKITKRGQNVTFRCDPISEHNRLYWYRQTLGQGPEFLTYFQNEAQLEKSRLLSDRFSAERPKGSFSTLEIQRTEQGDSAMYLCASSLGRSWGGEETQYFGPGTRLLVL.

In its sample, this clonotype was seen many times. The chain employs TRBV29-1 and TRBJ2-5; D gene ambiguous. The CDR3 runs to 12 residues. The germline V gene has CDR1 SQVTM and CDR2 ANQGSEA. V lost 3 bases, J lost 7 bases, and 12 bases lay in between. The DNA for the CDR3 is TGCAGCGTTGATGCTGGCGTCGGGACCCAGTACTTC. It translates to CSVDAGVGTQYF.

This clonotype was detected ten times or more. This chain's CDR3 is CSVSGGWSSYEQYF. CDR3 DNA sequence: TGCAGCGTTAGCGGGGGCTGGAGCTCCTACGAGCAGTACTTC. The chain links TRBV29-1 to TRBJ2-7; 8 nucleotides align to TRBD2. Germline V CDR1 and CDR2: SQVTM, ANQGSEA. With V trimmed by 5 bases and J by 0 bases, 6 bases remained unmatched. The CDR3 is made up of 14 amino acids.

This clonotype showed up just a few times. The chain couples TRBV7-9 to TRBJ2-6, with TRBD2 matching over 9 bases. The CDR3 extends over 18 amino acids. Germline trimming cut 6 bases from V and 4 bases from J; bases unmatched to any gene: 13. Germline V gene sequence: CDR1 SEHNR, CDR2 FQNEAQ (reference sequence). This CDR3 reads CASSYWGSGRSGANVLTF. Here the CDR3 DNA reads TGTGCCAGCAGTTACTGGGGTAGCGGGAGATCCGGGGCCAACGTCCTGACTTTC.

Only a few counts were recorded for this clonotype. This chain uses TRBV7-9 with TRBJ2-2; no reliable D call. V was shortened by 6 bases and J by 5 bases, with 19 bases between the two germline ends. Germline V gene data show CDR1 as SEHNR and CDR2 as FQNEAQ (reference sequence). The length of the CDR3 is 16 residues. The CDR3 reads CASRLLSVFWTGELFF. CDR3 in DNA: TGTGCCAGCAGGTTACTATCAGTGTTTTGGACCGGGGAGCTGTTTTTT. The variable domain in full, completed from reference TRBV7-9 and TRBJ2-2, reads DTGVSQNPRHKITKRGQNVTFRCDPISEHNRLYWYRQTLGQGPEFLTYFQNEAQLEKSRLLSDRFSAERPKGSFSTLEIQRTEQGDSAMYLCASRLLSVFWTGELFFGEGSRLTVL.

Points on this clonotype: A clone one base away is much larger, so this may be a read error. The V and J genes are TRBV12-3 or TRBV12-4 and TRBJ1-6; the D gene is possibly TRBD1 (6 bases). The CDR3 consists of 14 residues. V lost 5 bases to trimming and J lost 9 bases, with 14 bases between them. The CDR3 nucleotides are TGTGCCAGCAGTACAGGGCTGGGGGGTTCACCCCTCCACTTT. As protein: CASSTGLGGSPLHF.

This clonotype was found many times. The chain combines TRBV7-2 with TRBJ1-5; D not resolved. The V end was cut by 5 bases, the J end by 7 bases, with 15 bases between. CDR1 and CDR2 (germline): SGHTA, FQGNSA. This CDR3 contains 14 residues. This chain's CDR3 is CASSGVGDGQPQHF. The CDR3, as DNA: TGTGCCAGCAGCGGTGTTGGGGATGGGCAGCCCCAGCATTTT.

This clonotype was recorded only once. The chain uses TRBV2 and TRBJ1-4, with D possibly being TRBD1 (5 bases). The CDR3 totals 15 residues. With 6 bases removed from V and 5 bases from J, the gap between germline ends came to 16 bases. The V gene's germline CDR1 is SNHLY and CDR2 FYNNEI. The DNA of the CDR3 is TGTGCCAGCAGCCCCGGTCGGGGGAGAAATGAAAAACTGTTTTTT. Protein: CASSPGRGRNEKLFF.

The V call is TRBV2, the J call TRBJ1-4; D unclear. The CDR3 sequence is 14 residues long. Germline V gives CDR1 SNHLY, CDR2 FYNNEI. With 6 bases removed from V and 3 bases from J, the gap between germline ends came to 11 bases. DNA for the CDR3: TGTGCCAGCAGCGTCCCGACTGCTAATGAAAAACTGTTTTTT. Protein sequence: CASSVPTANEKLFF.

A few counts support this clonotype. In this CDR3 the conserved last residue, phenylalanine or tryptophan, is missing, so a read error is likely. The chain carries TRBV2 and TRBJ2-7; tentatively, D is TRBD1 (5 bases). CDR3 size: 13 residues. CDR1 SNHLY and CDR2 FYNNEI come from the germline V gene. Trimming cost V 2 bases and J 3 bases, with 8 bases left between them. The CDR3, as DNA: TGTGCCAGCAGTGAACGGCAGGGCTACGAGCAGTACCTC. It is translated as CASSERQGYEQYL.

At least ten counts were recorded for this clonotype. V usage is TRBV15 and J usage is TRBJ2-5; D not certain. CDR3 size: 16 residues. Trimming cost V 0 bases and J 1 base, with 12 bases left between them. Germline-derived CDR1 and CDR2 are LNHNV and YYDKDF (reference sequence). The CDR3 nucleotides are TGTGCCACCAGCAGAGATCGTTTGAGGTTCCAAGAGACCCAGTACTTC. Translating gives CATSRDRLRFQETQYF.

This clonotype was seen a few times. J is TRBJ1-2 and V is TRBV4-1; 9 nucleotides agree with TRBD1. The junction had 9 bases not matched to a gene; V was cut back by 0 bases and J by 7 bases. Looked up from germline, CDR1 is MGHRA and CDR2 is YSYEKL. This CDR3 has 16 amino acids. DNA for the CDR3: TGCGCCAGCAGCCAAGAGCCGGGACAGGGTGACGGTGGCTACACCTTC. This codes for CASSQEPGQGDGGYTF.

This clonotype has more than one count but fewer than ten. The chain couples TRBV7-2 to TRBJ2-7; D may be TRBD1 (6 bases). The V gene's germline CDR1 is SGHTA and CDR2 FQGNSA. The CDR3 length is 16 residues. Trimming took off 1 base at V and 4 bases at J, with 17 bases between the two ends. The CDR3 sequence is CASSLGAGVMTYEQYF. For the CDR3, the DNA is TGTGCCAGCAGCTTAGGGGCAGGGGTTATGACATACGAGCAGTACTTC.

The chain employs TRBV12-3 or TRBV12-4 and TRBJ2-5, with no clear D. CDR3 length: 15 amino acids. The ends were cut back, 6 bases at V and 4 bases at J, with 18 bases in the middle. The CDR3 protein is CASSPGQVSAETQYF. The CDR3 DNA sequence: TGTGCCAGCAGCCCTGGGCAGGTATCTGCAGAGACCCAGTACTTC.

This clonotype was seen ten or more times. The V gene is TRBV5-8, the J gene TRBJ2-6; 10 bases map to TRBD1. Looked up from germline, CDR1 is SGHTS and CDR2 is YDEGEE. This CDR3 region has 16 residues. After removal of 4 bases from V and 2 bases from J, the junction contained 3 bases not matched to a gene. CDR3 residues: CASSAGTGAGANVLTF. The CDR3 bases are TGTGCCAGCAGCGCCGGGACAGGGGCTGGGGCCAACGTCCTGACTTTC.

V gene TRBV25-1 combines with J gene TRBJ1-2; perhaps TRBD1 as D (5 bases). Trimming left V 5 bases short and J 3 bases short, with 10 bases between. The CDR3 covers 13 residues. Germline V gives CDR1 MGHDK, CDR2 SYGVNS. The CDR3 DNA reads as TGTGCCAGCAGTCCGGGGCCAGACTATGGCTACACCTTC. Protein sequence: CASSPGPDYGYTF.

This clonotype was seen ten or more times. The CDR3 here is CAISTETQYF. CDR3 in DNA: TGTGCCATCTCTACAGAGACCCAGTACTTC. The chain recombines TRBV7-9 with TRBJ2-5; D is unresolved. Germline V gene data show CDR1 as SEHNR and CDR2 as FQNEAQ (reference sequence). V lost 10 bases and J 4 bases, leaving 7 bases between the germline ends. This CDR3 has 10 amino acids. The full variable domain, in which reference TRBV7-9 and TRBJ2-5 provide the parts outside the CDR3, is DTGVSQNPRHKITKRGQNVTFRCDPISEHNRLYWYRQTLGQGPEFLTYFQNEAQLEKSRLLSDRFSAERPKGSFSTLEIQRTEQGDSAMYLCAISTETQYFGPGTRLLVL.

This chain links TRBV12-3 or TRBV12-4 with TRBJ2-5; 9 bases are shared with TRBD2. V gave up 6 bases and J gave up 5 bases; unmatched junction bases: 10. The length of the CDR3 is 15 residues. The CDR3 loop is CASRFLAGGRETQYF. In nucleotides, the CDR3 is TGTGCCAGCAGGTTTTTGGCGGGAGGGAGGGAGACCCAGTACTTC.

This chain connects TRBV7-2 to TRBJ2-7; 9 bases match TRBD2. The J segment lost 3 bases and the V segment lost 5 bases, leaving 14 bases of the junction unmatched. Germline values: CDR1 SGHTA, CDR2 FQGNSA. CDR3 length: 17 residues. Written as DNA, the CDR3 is TGTGCCAGCAGCCCCTGGACGGTAGCGGGAGTGAGCTACGAGCAGTACTTC. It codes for CASSPWTVAGVSYEQYF.

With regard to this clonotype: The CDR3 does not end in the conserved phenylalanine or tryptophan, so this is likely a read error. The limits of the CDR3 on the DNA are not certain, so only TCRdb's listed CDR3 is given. CDR3 in amino acids: CSVVFAGGCL. The genes are TRBV29-1 and TRBJ2-7; the table's TRBD1 call for D was not verified on the DNA. The germline V gene encodes CDR1 SQVTM and CDR2 ANQGSEA. The CDR3 length is 10 residues, termini included.

The CDR3 sequence is CASSQDEYEQYF. CDR3 nucleotide sequence: TGCGCCAGCAGCCAAGACGAATACGAGCAGTACTTC. The chain uses TRBV5-1 and TRBJ2-7; D unresolved. V lost 4 bases, J lost 4 bases, and 9 bases lay in between. CDR1 SGHRS and CDR2 YFSETQ come from the germline V gene. CDR3 size: 12 residues.

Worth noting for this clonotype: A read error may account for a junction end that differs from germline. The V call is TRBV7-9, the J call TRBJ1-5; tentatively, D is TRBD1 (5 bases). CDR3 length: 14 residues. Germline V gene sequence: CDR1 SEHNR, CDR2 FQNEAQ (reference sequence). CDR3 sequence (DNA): TGCGCCAGCAGCCAGGCCCTGGGGGGTCAGCCCCAGCATTTT. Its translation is CASSQALGGQPQHF.

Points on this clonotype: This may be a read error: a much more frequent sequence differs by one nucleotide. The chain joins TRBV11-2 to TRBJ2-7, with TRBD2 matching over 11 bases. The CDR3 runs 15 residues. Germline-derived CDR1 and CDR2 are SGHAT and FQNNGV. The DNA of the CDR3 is TGTGTCAGCAGCCCAAGGACTAGCGGGCTCTACGAGCAGTACTTC. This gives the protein CVSSPRTSGLYEQYF.